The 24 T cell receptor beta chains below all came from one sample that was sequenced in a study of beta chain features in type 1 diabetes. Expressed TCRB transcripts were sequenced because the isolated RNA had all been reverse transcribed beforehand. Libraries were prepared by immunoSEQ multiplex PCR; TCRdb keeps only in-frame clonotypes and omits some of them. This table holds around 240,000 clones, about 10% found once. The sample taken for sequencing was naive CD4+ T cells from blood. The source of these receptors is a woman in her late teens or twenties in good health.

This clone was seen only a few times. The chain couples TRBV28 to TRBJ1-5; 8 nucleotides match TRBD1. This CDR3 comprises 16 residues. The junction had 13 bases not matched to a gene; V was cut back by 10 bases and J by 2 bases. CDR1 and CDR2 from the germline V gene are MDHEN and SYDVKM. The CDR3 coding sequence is TGTGCCAACGTGAGACAGGGGCGTGTGGGCAATCAGCCCCAGCATTTT. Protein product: CANVRQGRVGNQPQHF. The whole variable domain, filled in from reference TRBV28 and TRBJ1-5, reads DVKVTQSSRYLVKRTGEKVFLECVQDMDHENMFWYRQDPGLGLRLIYFSYDVKMKEKGDIPEGYSVSREKKERFSLILESASTNQTSMYLCANVRQGRVGNQPQHFGDGTRLSIL.

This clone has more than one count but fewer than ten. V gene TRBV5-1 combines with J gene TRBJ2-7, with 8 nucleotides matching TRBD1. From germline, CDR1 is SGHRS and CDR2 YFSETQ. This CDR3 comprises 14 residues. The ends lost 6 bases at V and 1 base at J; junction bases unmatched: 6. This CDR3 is CASKGQGASYEQYF. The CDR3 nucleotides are TGCGCCAGCAAGGGGCAGGGGGCTTCCTACGAGCAGTACTTC.

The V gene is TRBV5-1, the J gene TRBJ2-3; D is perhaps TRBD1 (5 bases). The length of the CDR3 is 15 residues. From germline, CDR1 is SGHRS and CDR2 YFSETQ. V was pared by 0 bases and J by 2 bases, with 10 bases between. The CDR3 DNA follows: TGCGCCAGCAGCTTGGCCGTAGGGGCCACAGATACGCAGTATTTT. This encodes CASSLAVGATDTQYF.

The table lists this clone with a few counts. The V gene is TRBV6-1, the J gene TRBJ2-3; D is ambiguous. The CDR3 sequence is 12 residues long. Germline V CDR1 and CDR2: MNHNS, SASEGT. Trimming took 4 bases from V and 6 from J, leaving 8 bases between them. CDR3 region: CASSVNPDTQYF. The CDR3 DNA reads TGTGCCAGCAGTGTCAATCCCGATACGCAGTATTTT.

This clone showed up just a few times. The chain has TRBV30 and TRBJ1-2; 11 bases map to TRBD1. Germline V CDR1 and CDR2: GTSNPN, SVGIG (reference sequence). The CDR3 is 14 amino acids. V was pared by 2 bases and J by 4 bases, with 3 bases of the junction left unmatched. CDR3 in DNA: TGTGCCTGGAGTAGGACAGGGGGCCGCTATGGCTACACCTTC. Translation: CAWSRTGGRYGYTF.

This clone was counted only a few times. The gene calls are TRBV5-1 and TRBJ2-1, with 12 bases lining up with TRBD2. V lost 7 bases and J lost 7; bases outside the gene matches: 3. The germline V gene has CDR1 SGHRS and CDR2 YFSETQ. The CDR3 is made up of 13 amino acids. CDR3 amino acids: CASRLAGVNEQFF. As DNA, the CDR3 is TGCGCCAGCCGACTAGCGGGAGTGAATGAGCAGTTCTTC.

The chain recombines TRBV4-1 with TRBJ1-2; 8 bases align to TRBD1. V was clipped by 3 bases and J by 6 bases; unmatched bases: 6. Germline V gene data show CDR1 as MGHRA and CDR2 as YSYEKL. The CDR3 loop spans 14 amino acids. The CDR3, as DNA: TGCGCCAGCAGCCATGCAGGGGGCGGACATGGCTACACCTTC. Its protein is CASSHAGGGHGYTF.

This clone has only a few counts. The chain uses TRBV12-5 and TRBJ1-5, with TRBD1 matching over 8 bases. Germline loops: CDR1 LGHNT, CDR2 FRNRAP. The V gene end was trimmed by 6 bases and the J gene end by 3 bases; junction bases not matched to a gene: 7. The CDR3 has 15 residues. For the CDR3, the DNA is TGTGCTAGTGGCCCCCCGACAGGGGCCAATCAGCCCCAGCATTTT. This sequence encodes CASGPPTGANQPQHF.

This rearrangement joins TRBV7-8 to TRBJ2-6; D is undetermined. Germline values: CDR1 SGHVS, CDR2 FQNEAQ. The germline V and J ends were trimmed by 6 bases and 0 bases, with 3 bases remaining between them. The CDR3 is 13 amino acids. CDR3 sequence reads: CASSYSGANVLTF. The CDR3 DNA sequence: TGTGCCAGCAGTTACTCTGGGGCCAACGTCCTGACTTTC.

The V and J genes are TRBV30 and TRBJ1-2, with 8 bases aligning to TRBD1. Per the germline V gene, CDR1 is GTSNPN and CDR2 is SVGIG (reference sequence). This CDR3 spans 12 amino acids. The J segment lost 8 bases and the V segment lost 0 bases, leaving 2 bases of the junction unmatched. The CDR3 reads CAWSVRQGGYTF. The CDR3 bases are TGTGCCTGGAGTGTACGACAGGGGGGCTACACCTTC.

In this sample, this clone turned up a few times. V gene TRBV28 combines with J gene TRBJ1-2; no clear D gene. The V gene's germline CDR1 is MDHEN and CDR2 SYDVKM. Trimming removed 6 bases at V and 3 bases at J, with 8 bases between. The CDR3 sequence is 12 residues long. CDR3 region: CASSRDDYGYTF. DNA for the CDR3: TGTGCCAGCAGCCGCGATGACTATGGCTACACCTTC.

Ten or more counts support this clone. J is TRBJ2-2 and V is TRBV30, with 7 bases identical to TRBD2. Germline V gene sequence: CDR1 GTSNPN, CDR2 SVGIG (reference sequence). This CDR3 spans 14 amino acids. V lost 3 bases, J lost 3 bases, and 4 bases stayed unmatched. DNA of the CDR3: TGTGCCTGGAGCCGGGGACTATACACCGGGGAGCTGTTTTTT. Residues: CAWSRGLYTGELFF.

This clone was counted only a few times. CDR3 amino acids: CASSPLQDTEAFF. The CDR3 DNA is TGTGCCAGCTCACCACTACAGGATACTGAAGCTTTCTTT. The rearrangement links TRBV18 to TRBJ1-1, with a possible D match to TRBD1 (5 bases). V lost 1 base and J 5 bases, leaving 8 bases between the germline ends. The germline gives CDR1 KGHSH, CDR2 LQKENI. The CDR3 sequence is 13 residues long.

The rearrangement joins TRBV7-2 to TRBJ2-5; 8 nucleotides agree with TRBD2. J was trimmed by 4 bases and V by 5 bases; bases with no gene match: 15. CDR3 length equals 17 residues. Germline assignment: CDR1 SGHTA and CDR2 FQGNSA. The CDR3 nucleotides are TGTGCCAGCAGCACCCGCCTGCGGGGGGCGATCGGAGAGACCCAGTACTTC. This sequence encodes CASSTRLRGAIGETQYF.

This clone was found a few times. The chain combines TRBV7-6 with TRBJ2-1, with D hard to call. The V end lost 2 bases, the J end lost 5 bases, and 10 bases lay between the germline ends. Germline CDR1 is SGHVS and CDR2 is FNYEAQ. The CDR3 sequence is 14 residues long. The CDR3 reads CASSLWARNNEQFF. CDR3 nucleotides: TGTGCCAGCAGCTTATGGGCCCGAAACAATGAGCAGTTCTTC. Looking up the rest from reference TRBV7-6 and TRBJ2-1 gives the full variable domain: GAGVSQSPRYKVTKRGQDVALRCDPISGHVSLYWYRQALGQGPEFLTYFNYEAQQDKSGLPNDRFSAERPEGSISTLTIQRTEQRDSAMYRCASSLWARNNEQFFGPGTRLTVL.

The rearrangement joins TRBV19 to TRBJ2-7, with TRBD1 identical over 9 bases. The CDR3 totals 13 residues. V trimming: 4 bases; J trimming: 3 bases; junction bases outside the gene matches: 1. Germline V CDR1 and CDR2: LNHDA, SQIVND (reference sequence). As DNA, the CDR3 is TGTGCCAGTAGTAGACAGGGGGGCTACGAGCAGTACTTC. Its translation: CASSRQGGYEQYF.

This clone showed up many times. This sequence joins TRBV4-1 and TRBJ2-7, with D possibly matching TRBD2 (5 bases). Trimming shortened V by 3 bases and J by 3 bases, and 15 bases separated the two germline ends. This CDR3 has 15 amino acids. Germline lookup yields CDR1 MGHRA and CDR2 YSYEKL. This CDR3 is CASSHAITGIYEQYF. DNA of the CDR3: TGCGCCAGCAGCCATGCCATTACGGGGATCTACGAGCAGTACTTC.

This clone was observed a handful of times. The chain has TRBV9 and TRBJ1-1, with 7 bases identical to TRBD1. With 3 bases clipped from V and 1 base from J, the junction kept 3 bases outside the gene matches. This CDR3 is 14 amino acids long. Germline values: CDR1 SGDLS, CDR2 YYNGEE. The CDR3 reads CASSARTGNTEAFF. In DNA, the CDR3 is TGTGCCAGCAGCGCGCGGACAGGGAACACTGAAGCTTTCTTT.

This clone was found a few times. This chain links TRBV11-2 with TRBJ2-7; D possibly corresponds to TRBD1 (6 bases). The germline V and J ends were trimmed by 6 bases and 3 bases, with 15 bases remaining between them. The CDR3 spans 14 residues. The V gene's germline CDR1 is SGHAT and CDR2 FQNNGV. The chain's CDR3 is CASSGDRRIYEQYF. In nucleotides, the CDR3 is TGTGCCAGCAGTGGCGACAGGAGGATCTACGAGCAGTACTTC.

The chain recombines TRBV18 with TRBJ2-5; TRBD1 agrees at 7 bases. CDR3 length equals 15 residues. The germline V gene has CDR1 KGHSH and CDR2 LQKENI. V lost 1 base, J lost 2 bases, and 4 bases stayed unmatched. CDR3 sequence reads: CASSPQHRGQETQYF. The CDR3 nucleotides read TGTGCCAGCTCACCACAACACAGGGGACAAGAGACCCAGTACTTC.

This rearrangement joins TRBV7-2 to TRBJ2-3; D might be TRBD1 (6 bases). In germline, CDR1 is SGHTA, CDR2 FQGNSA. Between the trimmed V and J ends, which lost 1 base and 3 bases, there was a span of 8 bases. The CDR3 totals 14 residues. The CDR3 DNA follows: TGTGCCAGCAGCTTAGATAGGGGGACAGATACGCAGTATTTT. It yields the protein CASSLDRGTDTQYF.

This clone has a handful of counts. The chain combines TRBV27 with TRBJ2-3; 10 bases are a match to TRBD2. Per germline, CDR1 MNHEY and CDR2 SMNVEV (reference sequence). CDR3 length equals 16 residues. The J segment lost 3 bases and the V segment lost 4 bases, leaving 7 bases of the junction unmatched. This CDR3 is CASSSGTSARTDTQYF. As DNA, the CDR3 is TGTGCCAGCAGTTCCGGGACTAGCGCTCGAACAGATACGCAGTATTTT.

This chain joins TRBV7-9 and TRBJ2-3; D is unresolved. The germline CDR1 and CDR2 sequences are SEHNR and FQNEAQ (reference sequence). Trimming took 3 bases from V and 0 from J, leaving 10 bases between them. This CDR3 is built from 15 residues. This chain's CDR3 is CASSLWLSSTDTQYF. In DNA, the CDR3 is TGTGCCAGCAGCTTGTGGCTTTCTAGCACAGATACGCAGTATTTT.

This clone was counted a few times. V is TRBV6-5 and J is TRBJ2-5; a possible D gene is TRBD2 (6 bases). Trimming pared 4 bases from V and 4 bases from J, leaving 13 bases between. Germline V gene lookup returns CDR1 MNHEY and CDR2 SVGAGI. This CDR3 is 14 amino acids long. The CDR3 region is CASSSPGGAETQYF. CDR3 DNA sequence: TGTGCCAGCAGTTCCCCCGGAGGGGCAGAGACCCAGTACTTC.